This TCR beta chain was obtained from a study of spatial heterogeneity in lung cancer. Looking at the study overall: An average of more than ten raw reads was observed per unique TCR and UMI combination. Study-level findings and limits: The study found that ubiquitous and regional expanded TCR counts tracked ubiquitous and regional nonsynonymous mutations, respectively. Counts of expanded intratumoral alpha and beta TCRs tracked tumor mutation counts.

V lost 2 bases, J lost 7 bases, and 9 bases lay in between. The CDR3 length is 11 residues. CDR1 is SQVTM and CDR2 is ANQGSEA in the germline V gene. Regarding time point: sample taken at primary tumor resection. A total of more than 65 untreated early-stage non-small cell lung cancer patients served as donors. Every TCR cDNA molecule bore a unique molecular identifier. TCRdb analysed the 5' RACE reads with MiXCR anew, one entry per CDR3 protein. The sample includes over 950 distinct CDR3 sequences, 12% of them seen just once. In its sample, this clonotype ranks as medium-sized. What it binds is not known.

The chain recombines TRBV29-1 with TRBJ2-7; D perhaps matches TRBD2 (5 bases). The TCR sequence derives from a male donor with early-stage non-small cell lung cancer. The material was lung tumor tissue, obtained at surgery. The DNA for the CDR3 is TGCAGCGTTGAATCCCCGGGGGAGCAGTACTTC. Residues: CSVESPGEQYF.